Presented here are 14 T cell receptor beta chains from one specimen sequenced in a study of T cell changes during pregnancy in multiple sclerosis. Clones were sequenced by immunoSEQ multiplex PCR, and TCRdb holds only the in-frame ones, with some missing. This table has some 75,000 clones, roughly 95% appearing once. The material sequenced was peripheral blood, taken in the second trimester of pregnancy. All receptors derive from a female donor with multiple sclerosis, enrolled in a pregnancy study.

This chain joins TRBV7-2 and TRBJ2-7; 7 positions match TRBD2. V trimming: 3 bases; J trimming: 4 bases; junction bases outside the gene matches: 3. The germline gives CDR1 SGHTA, CDR2 FQGNSA. The CDR3 spans 13 residues. The CDR3 loop reads CASSLWTRYEQYF. The CDR3 DNA follows: TGTGCCAGCAGCTTGTGGACTAGGTACGAGCAGTACTTC.

The chain joins TRBV6-1 to TRBJ2-7; 7 bases fit TRBD1. The ends lost 4 bases at V and 3 bases at J; junction bases unmatched: 21. The V gene's germline CDR1 is MNHNS and CDR2 SASEGT. The CDR3 is 19 residues long. For the CDR3, the DNA is TGTGCCAGCAGTGTGCGGACAGGAGCGCGAGACTCCCCTGTCTACGAGCAGTACTTC. As protein: CASSVRTGARDSPVYEQYF.

V usage is TRBV27 and J usage is TRBJ2-7; 7 bases match TRBD1. V was clipped by 8 bases and J by 1 base; unmatched bases: 5. In germline, CDR1 is MNHEY, CDR2 SMNVEV (reference sequence). The CDR3 has 13 residues. The CDR3, as DNA: TGTGCCAGCGGGCCAGGGGGTTCCTACGAGCAGTACTTC. Its translation is CASGPGGSYEQYF.

This chain connects TRBV12-5 to TRBJ2-5; D is possibly TRBD1 (6 bases). There are 14 residues in the CDR3. Between the trimmed V and J ends, which lost 3 bases and 2 bases, there was a span of 10 bases. In germline, CDR1 is LGHNT, CDR2 FRNRAP. The DNA for the CDR3 is TGTGCTAGTGGTTTATCGACAGGTCAAGAGACCCAGTACTTC. Its translation: CASGLSTGQETQYF. Looking up the rest from reference TRBV12-5 and TRBJ2-5 gives the full variable domain: DARVTQTPRHKVTEMGQEVTMRCQPILGHNTVFWYRQTMMQGLELLAYFRNRAPLDDSGMPKDRFSAEMPDATLATLKIQPSEPRDSAVYFCASGLSTGQETQYFGPGTRLLVL.

V and J are TRBV29-1 and TRBJ1-2; 8 bases agree with TRBD1. This CDR3 comprises 13 residues. The germline V gene has CDR1 SQVTM and CDR2 ANQGSEA. J lost 8 bases, V lost 3 bases, and 8 bases had no gene match. The CDR3 spells CSVEQDRDGGYTF. The CDR3 region has the DNA TGCAGCGTTGAGCAGGACAGGGACGGGGGCTACACCTTC. The whole variable domain, filled in from reference TRBV29-1 and TRBJ1-2, reads SAVISQKPSRDICQRGTSLTIQCQVDSQVTMMFWYRQQPGQSLTLIATANQGSEATYESGFVIDKFPISRPNLTFSTLTVSNMSPEDSSIYLCSVEQDRDGGYTFGSGTRLTVV.

Comments on this clone: Sequence at one end of the junction differs from germline and may be a read error. The chain links TRBV29-1 to TRBJ1-1; 8 positions agree with TRBD1. The CDR3 is 13 amino acids. Germline CDR1 and CDR2: SQVTM and ANQGSEA. The CDR3 loop reads CSFDRGLNTEAFF. The CDR3, as DNA: TGCAGCTTTGACAGGGGTCTGAACACTGAAGCTTTCTTT.

The genes are TRBV5-1 and TRBJ2-5, with TRBD2 matching over 9 bases. The V gene's germline CDR1 is SGHRS and CDR2 YFSETQ. The ends lost 6 bases at V and 4 bases at J; junction bases unmatched: 13. The CDR3 spans 16 residues. CDR3 loop: CASKVTSGRTGETQYF. The DNA for the CDR3 is TGCGCCAGCAAGGTTACGAGCGGGAGGACGGGAGAGACCCAGTACTTC.

The chain carries TRBV19 and TRBJ1-1; D perhaps matches TRBD1 (6 bases). V shed 3 bases and J shed 6 bases, with 11 bases lying between them. The germline CDR1 and CDR2 sequences are LNHDA and SQIVND (reference sequence). The CDR3 extends over 13 amino acids. The CDR3 DNA is TGTGCCAGTAGTATGAACAGGGCGTCTGAAGCTTTCTTT. It encodes CASSMNRASEAFF.

This clone was counted a single time. The chain employs TRBV7-9 and TRBJ1-1, with TRBD1 as a possible D gene (5 bases). Trimming shortened V by 0 bases and J by 0 bases, and 8 bases separated the two germline ends. The CDR3 contains 15 residues. Germline loops: CDR1 SEHNR, CDR2 FQNEAQ (reference sequence). CDR3 DNA: TGTGCCAGCAGCTTAGCTGGGGCCCTGAACACTGAAGCTTTCTTT. Protein product: CASSLAGALNTEAFF.

This clone was detected a few times. This chain links TRBV2 with TRBJ1-4, with TRBD1 matching over 7 bases. Germline values: CDR1 SNHLY, CDR2 FYNNEI. Losses at the gene ends were 6 bases for V and 8 bases for J; bases not matched to a gene: 9. The CDR3 has 14 amino acids. CDR3 nucleotides: TGTGCCAGCAGGGAGGGGGCTCTGGGGGAAAAACTGTTTTTT. Residues: CASREGALGEKLFF.

As for this clone: This CDR3 is also generated by other DNA sequences in the sample. V usage is TRBV19 and J usage is TRBJ2-7; no clear D gene. Between the trimmed V and J ends, which lost 1 base and 4 bases, there was a span of 5 bases. CDR1 and CDR2 from the germline V gene are LNHDA and SQIVND (reference sequence). The CDR3 runs to 12 residues. The CDR3 spells CASSIGGYEQYF. DNA for the CDR3: TGTGCCAGTAGTATAGGCGGTTACGAGCAGTACTTC.

This chain links TRBV6-5 with TRBJ1-2; D ambiguous. In germline, CDR1 is MNHEY, CDR2 SVGAGI. The CDR3 consists of 14 residues. V shed 2 bases and J shed 2 bases, with 9 bases lying between them. CDR3 nucleotide sequence: TGTGCCAGCAGTTACCGGGGTAAAAACTATGGCTACACCTTC. It codes for CASSYRGKNYGYTF.

The chain links TRBV11-1 to TRBJ1-2; possibly TRBD1 for D (5 bases). The CDR3 length is 12 residues. Per the germline V gene, CDR1 is SGHAT and CDR2 is FQDESV (reference sequence). Between the trimmed V and J ends, which lost 3 bases and 4 bases, there was a span of 6 bases. As DNA, the CDR3 is TGTGCCAGCAGCTTTGACAGCTATGGCTACACCTTC. This codes for CASSFDSYGYTF.

CDR3 DNA: TGTGCCAGCAGCCGGGACAGGGGAGCCGATGAGCAGTTCTTC. Its protein is CASSRDRGADEQFF. V and J are TRBV5-4 and TRBJ2-1; 10 bases line up with TRBD1. The ends lost 4 bases at V and 8 bases at J; junction bases unmatched: 6. CDR3 length equals 14 residues. In germline, CDR1 is SGHNT, CDR2 YYREEE (reference sequence).